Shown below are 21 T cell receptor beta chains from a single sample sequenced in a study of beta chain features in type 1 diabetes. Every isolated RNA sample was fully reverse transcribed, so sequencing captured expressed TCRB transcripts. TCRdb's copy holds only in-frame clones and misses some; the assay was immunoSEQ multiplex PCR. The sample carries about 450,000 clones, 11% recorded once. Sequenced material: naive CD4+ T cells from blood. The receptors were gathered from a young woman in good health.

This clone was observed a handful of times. The CDR3 reads CAISAGGNEQYV. In nucleotides, the CDR3 is TGTGCCATCTCGGCAGGGGGAAACGAGCAGTACGTC. V is TRBV10-3 and J is TRBJ2-7; 7 bases align to TRBD1. The CDR3 is 12 amino acids. In germline, CDR1 is ENHRY, CDR2 SYGVKD. The ends lost 8 bases at V and 5 bases at J; junction bases unmatched: 6.

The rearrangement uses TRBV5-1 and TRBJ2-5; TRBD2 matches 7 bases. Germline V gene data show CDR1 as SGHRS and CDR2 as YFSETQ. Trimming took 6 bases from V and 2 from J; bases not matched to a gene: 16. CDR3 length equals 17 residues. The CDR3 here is CASTLGRSSGRQETQYF. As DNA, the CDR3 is TGCGCCAGCACCCTTGGCAGGTCTAGCGGTAGACAAGAGACCCAGTACTTC.

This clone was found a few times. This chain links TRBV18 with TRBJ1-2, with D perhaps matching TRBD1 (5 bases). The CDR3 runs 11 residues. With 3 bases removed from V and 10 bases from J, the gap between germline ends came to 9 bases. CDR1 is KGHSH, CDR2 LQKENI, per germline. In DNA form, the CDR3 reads TGTGCCAGCTCACCTGACAGAAACTACACCTTC. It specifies CASSPDRNYTF. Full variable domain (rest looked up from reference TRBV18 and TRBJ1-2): NAGVMQNPRHLVRRRGQEARLRCSPMKGHSHVYWYRQLPEEGLKFMVYLQKENIIDESGMPKERFSAEFPKEGPSILRIQQVVRGDSAAYFCASSPDRNYTFGSGTRLTVV.

The CDR3 sequence is CASSLGRGLAGRTDTQYF. CDR3 DNA: TGTGCCAGCAGCTTAGGGAGGGGACTAGCGGGCCGCACAGATACGCAGTATTTT. The gene calls are TRBV7-2 and TRBJ2-3; 12 nucleotides line up with TRBD2. The length of the CDR3 is 18 residues. Germline lookup yields CDR1 SGHTA and CDR2 FQGNSA. The J segment lost 1 base and the V segment lost 1 base, leaving 6 bases of the junction unmatched.

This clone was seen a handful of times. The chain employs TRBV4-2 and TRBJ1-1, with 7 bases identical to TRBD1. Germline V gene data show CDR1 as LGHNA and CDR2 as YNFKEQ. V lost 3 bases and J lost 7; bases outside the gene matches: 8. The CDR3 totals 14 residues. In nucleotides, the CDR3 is TGTGCCAGCAGCCAGACGGGACAGACATTTGAAGCTTTCTTT. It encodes CASSQTGQTFEAFF.

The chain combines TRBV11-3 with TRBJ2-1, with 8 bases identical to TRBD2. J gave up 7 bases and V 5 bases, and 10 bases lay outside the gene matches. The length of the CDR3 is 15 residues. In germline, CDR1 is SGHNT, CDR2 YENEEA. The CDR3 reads CASSPGLALSNEQFF. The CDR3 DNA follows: TGTGCCAGCAGCCCCGGACTAGCTTTGTCGAATGAGCAGTTCTTC.

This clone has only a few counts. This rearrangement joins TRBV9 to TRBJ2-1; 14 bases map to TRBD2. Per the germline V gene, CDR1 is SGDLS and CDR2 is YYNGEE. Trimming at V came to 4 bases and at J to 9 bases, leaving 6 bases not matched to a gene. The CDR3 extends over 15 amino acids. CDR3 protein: CASSPGLAGGTEQFF. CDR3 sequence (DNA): TGTGCCAGCAGCCCTGGACTAGCGGGAGGCACTGAGCAGTTCTTC.

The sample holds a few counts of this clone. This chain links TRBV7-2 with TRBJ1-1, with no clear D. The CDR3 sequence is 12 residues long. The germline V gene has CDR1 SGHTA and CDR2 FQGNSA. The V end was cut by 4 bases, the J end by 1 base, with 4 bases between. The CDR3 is CASSSTNTEAFF. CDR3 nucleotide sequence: TGTGCCAGCAGCTCAACGAACACTGAAGCTTTCTTT.

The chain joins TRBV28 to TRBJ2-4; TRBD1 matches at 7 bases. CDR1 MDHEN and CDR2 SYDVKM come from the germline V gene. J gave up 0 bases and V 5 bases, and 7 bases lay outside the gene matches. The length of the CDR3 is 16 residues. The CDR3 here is CASSQTGTKAKNIQYF. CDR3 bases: TGTGCCAGCAGTCAGACAGGGACCAAAGCCAAAAACATTCAGTACTTC.

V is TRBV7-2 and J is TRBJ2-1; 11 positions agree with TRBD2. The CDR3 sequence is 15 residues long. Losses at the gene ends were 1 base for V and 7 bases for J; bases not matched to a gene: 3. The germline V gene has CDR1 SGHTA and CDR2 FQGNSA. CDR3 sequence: CASSLEASGGNEQFF. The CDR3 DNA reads TGTGCCAGCAGCTTAGAGGCTAGCGGGGGGAATGAGCAGTTCTTC.

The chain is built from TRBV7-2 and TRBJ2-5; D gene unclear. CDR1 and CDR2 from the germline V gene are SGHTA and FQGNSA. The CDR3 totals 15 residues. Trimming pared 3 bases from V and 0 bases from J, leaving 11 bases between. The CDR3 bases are TGTGCCAGCAGCTTCTCGCGGAAAAACCAAGAGACCCAGTACTTC. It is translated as CASSFSRKNQETQYF.

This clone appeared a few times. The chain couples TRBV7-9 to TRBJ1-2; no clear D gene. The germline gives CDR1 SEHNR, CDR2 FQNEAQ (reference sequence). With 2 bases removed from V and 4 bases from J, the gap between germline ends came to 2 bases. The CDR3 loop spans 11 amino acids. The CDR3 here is CASSLSYGYTF. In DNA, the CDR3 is TGTGCCAGCAGCTTAAGCTATGGCTACACCTTC.

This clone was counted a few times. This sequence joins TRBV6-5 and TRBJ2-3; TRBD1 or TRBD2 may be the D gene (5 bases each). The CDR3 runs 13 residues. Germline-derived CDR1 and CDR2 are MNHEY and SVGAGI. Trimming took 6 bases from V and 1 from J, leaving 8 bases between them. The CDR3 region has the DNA TGTGCCAGCAGACGGGACGGCACAGATACGCAGTATTTT. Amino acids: CASRRDGTDTQYF.

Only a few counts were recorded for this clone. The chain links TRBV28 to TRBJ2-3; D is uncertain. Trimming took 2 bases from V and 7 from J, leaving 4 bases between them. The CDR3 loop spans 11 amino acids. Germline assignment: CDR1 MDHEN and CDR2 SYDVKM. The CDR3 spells CASSLDYTQYF. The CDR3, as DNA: TGTGCCAGCAGTTTAGACTATACGCAGTATTTT.

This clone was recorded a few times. CDR3 residues: CASSPIAGASYEQYF. The CDR3 DNA is TGTGCCAGCAGTCCAATAGCGGGAGCAAGCTACGAGCAGTACTTC. The genes are TRBV27 and TRBJ2-7; the match to TRBD2 covers 9 bases. The CDR3 has 15 residues. V shed 5 bases and J 3 bases; nucleotides not matched to a gene: 8. CDR1 is MNHEY, CDR2 SMNVEV, per germline (reference sequence).

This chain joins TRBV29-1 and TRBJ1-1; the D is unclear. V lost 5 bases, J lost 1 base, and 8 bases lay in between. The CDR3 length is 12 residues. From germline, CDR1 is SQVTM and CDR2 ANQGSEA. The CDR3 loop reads CSVYIQNTEAFF. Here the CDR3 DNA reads TGCAGCGTTTATATCCAGAACACTGAAGCTTTCTTT.

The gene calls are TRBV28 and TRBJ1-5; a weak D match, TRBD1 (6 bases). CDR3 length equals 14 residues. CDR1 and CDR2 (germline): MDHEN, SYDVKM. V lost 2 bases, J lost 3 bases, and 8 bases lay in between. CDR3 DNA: TGTGCCAGCAGTTTACAGGGGTACAATCAGCCCCAGCATTTT. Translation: CASSLQGYNQPQHF.

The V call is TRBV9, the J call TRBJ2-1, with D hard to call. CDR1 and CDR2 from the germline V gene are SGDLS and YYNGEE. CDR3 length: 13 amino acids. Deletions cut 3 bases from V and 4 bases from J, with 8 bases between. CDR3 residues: CASSEDVYNEQFF. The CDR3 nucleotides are TGTGCCAGCAGCGAAGACGTATACAATGAGCAGTTCTTC.

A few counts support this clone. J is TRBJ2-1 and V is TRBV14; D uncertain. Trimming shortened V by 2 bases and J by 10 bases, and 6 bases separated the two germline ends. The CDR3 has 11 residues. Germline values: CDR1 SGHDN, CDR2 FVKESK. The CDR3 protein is CASSQRSEQFF. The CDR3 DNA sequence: TGTGCCAGCAGCCAAAGATCCGAGCAGTTCTTC.

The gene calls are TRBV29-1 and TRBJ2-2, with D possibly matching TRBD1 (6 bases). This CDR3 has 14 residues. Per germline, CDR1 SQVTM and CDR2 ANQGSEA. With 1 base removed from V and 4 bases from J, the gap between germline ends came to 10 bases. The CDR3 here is CSVEGGQLTGELFF. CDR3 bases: TGCAGCGTTGAAGGGGGGCAACTCACCGGGGAGCTGTTTTTT.

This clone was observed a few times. In DNA form, the CDR3 reads TGTGCCAGCAATACTCCGGGGCGGCAAGAGACCCAGTACTTC. Translated, it gives CASNTPGRQETQYF. This chain connects TRBV6-1 to TRBJ2-5; D tentatively fits TRBD1 or TRBD2 (5 bases each). The V and J ends lost 7 bases and 2 bases respectively, with 14 bases between them. CDR3 length: 14 residues. The V gene's germline CDR1 is MNHNS and CDR2 SASEGT.